The subject of this entry is one T cell receptor (beta chain). This sample was taken from a study of blood T cell repertoires in COVID-19. Some clones are missing from TCRdb's copy, which holds only in-frame ones; the method was immunoSEQ multiplex PCR. The sample carries 150,000 to 200,000 clones, 76% recorded once. V was clipped by 4 bases and J by 8 bases, with 11 bases between them. The CDR3 totals 12 residues. The germline V gene encodes CDR1 SGHTA and CDR2 FQGNSA. The material sequenced was peripheral blood. The TCR comes from a woman between 45 and 60 years old with active or convalescent COVID-19. The V gene is TRBV7-2, the J gene TRBJ1-2; D ambiguous. CDR3 sequence reads: CASSSQIQGYTF. Here the CDR3 DNA reads TGTGCCAGCAGCTCGCAAATCCAGGGCTACACCTTC.